The 10 T cell receptor beta chains presented below share a single source sample, sequenced in a study of blood T cell repertoires in COVID-19. The repertoire was sequenced with immunoSEQ multiplex PCR; TCRdb's copy has only in-frame clones and lacks some. The data show about 100,000 clones, with more than 75% seen just once and 10% to 15% held by the top ten. Sequencing was done on a sample of peripheral blood. The receptor source for this set is a human donor in a cohort sampled during active COVID-19.

The J gene is TRBJ2-7, the V gene TRBV7-2; 10 nucleotides line up with TRBD2. Germline assignment: CDR1 SGHTA and CDR2 FQGNSA. The CDR3 totals 14 residues. The trim removed 6 bases at V and 4 bases at J, leaving 6 bases unmatched. CDR3 DNA sequence: TGTGCCAGCAGTCCCGGGACTAGCGTGTACGAGCAGTACTTC. Translated, it gives CASSPGTSVYEQYF.

This clone was counted a single time. The rearrangement links TRBV7-9 to TRBJ2-1, with a possible D match to TRBD2 (6 bases). The CDR3 loop spans 15 amino acids. The germline V gene has CDR1 SEHNR and CDR2 FQNEAQ (reference sequence). V was clipped by 6 bases and J by 2 bases, with 14 bases between them. As DNA, the CDR3 is TGTGCCAGCAGACGACCGGGACTTGCCTACAATGAGCAGTTCTTC. Translated, it gives CASRRPGLAYNEQFF.

This rearrangement joins TRBV19 to TRBJ2-3; tentative D call: TRBD1 (5 bases). Trimming removed 1 base from V and 4 bases from J, with 6 bases in between. Germline CDR1 and CDR2: LNHDA and SQIVND (reference sequence). This CDR3 comprises 13 residues. The CDR3 coding sequence is TGTGCCAGTAGTATAGGGGGCGCAGATACGCAGTATTTT. The encoded protein is CASSIGGADTQYF.

The chain recombines TRBV9 with TRBJ2-3; 8 bases fit TRBD2. Germline CDR1 reads SGDLS; CDR2 reads YYNGEE. Trimming cost V 2 bases and J 0 bases; bases outside gene matches: 5. The CDR3 has 16 residues. The CDR3 spells CASSVSAGVSTDTQYF. The CDR3, as DNA: TGTGCCAGCAGCGTGTCAGCGGGGGTTAGCACAGATACGCAGTATTTT.

The chain links TRBV7-6 to TRBJ2-7, with D maybe TRBD2 (5 bases). The CDR3 has 15 amino acids. The V gene's germline CDR1 is SGHVS and CDR2 FNYEAQ. The V gene lost 5 bases and the J gene lost 0 bases, with 14 bases spanning the gap. The CDR3 coding sequence is TGTGCCAGCAGCAACGGCGGGCAAACCTCCTACGAGCAGTACTTC. Encoded protein: CASSNGGQTSYEQYF.

This clone was counted between two and nine times. The chain links TRBV3-1 (or the pseudogene TRBV3-2) to TRBJ1-2; D unresolved. Between the trimmed V and J ends, which lost 4 bases and 2 bases, there was a span of 11 bases. Germline lookup yields CDR1 LGHDT and CDR2 YNNKEL (reference sequence). The CDR3 extends over 14 amino acids. The CDR3 nucleotides read TGTGCCAGCAGCCGTAGCCCGGAAAACTATGGCTACACCTTC. This gives the protein CASSRSPENYGYTF.

This chain connects TRBV9 to TRBJ2-7; the D gene is possibly TRBD1 (6 bases). The CDR3 extends over 14 amino acids. Per the germline V gene, CDR1 is SGDLS and CDR2 is YYNGEE. V shed 1 base and J shed 6 bases, with 14 bases lying between them. Here the CDR3 reads CASSVRGTDSEQYF. CDR3 DNA: TGTGCCAGCAGCGTAAGGGGGACGGACTCCGAGCAGTACTTC.

The rearrangement links TRBV27 to TRBJ2-7; 10 positions match TRBD1. This CDR3 is built from 13 residues. With V trimmed by 6 bases and J by 4 bases, 3 bases remained unmatched. Germline V gene lookup returns CDR1 MNHEY and CDR2 SMNVEV (reference sequence). The CDR3 bases are TGTGCCAGCAGAAGGGACAGGGGATACGAGCAGTACTTC. It translates to CASRRDRGYEQYF.

The rearrangement uses TRBV6-1 and TRBJ1-1, with a tentative D call TRBD1 (5 bases). The germline gives CDR1 MNHNS, CDR2 SASEGT. The CDR3 loop spans 14 amino acids. V lost 3 bases and J 1 base, leaving 9 bases between the germline ends. This chain's CDR3 is CASSDLQGNTEAFF. The CDR3 DNA is TGTGCCAGCAGTGATCTGCAGGGGAACACTGAAGCTTTCTTT.

V and J are TRBV4-3 and TRBJ2-3, with 10 nucleotides matching TRBD2. Per germline, CDR1 LGHNA and CDR2 YSLEER. The CDR3 loop spans 18 amino acids. Trimming at V came to 0 bases and at J to 5 bases, leaving 11 bases not matched to a gene. CDR3 coding DNA: TGCGCCAGCAGCCAAGATAGTTTCAGCGGGAGGGCGGAAGATACGCAGTATTTT. Its translation: CASSQDSFSGRAEDTQYF.